This entry lists 19 T cell receptor beta chains sequenced from one sample in a study of T-cell reconstitution after alpha-beta-depleted transplantation in children. It was with unique molecular identifiers that the TCRbeta library was prepared. TCRdb independently ran MiXCR on the PCR reads; one entry per CDR3 protein. The table records about 610,000 distinct CDR3 sequences, around 27% of them present only once. Sequencing used PBMCs, obtained before TCRalphabeta/CD19-depleted stem cell transplant. The receptors here all came from a boy in the first two years of life with Wiskott-Aldrich syndrome, due to receive a stem cell transplant.

The J gene is TRBJ2-2, the V gene TRBV25-1; no clear D gene. CDR3 length equals 13 residues. CDR1 is MGHDK and CDR2 is SYGVNS in the germline V gene. V lost 3 bases to trimming and J lost 6 bases, with 8 bases between them. CDR3: CASSDLRPGELFF. DNA of the CDR3: TGTGCCAGCAGTGATCTACGACCCGGGGAGCTGTTTTTT.

This rearrangement joins TRBV5-1 to TRBJ2-1; possible D gene TRBD2, 5 bases. Looked up from germline, CDR1 is SGHRS and CDR2 is YFSETQ. V shed 1 base and J shed 4 bases, with 12 bases lying between them. This CDR3 comprises 15 residues. The CDR3 sequence is CASSLLEAPYNEQFF. DNA for the CDR3: TGCGCCAGCAGCTTGTTGGAGGCGCCTTACAATGAGCAGTTCTTC.

The chain links TRBV18 to TRBJ2-7; D gene ambiguous. Germline CDR1 and CDR2: KGHSH and LQKENI. The ends were cut back, 3 bases at V and 5 bases at J, with 11 bases in the middle. The length of the CDR3 is 13 residues. CDR3 protein: CASSPEGANEQYF. Written as DNA, the CDR3 is TGTGCCAGCTCACCGGAAGGAGCTAACGAGCAGTACTTC. Supplemented by reference TRBV18 and TRBJ2-7, the full variable domain reads NAGVMQNPRHLVRRRGQEARLRCSPMKGHSHVYWYRQLPEEGLKFMVYLQKENIIDESGMPKERFSAEFPKEGPSILRIQQVVRGDSAAYFCASSPEGANEQYFGPGTRLTVT.

This clonotype was observed a single time. The chain is built from TRBV19 and TRBJ2-7; 8 nucleotides agree with TRBD1. Per the germline V gene, CDR1 is LNHDA and CDR2 is SQIVND (reference sequence). V shed 5 bases, J shed 5 bases, and the junction held 11 bases outside the gene matches. This CDR3 spans 15 amino acids. Here the CDR3 reads CASSFQGARTHEQYF. The CDR3 DNA is TGTGCCAGTAGTTTCCAGGGGGCGCGGACCCACGAGCAGTACTTC.

This clonotype was picked up a small number of times. This rearrangement joins TRBV6-1 to TRBJ2-3; 7 bases line up with TRBD1. The CDR3 length is 14 residues. Germline CDR1 and CDR2: MNHNS and SASEGT. The J segment lost 4 bases and the V segment lost 6 bases, leaving 7 bases of the junction unmatched. The DNA for the CDR3 is TGTGCCAGCAGACGGGACAGTCCGGCAGATACGCAGTATTTT. This codes for CASRRDSPADTQYF.

This clonotype came up once. CDR3 DNA: TGCGCCAGCAGCTTGGTGGGGGCGCTCCGGGAGACCCAGTACTTC. As protein: CASSLVGALRETQYF. The rearrangement joins TRBV5-1 to TRBJ2-5, with D tentatively TRBD1 (6 bases). Germline CDR1 SGHRS, CDR2 YFSETQ. This CDR3 has 15 amino acids. Trimming left V 0 bases short and J 5 bases short, with 14 bases between.

This clonotype showed up just a few times. J is TRBJ2-7 and V is TRBV10-3; TRBD1 aligns across 9 bases. The CDR3 totals 15 residues. Germline V gene data show CDR1 as ENHRY and CDR2 as SYGVKD. V was pared by 3 bases and J by 5 bases, with 8 bases of the junction left unmatched. CDR3 in amino acids: CAISDLTGGSNEQYF. CDR3 in DNA: TGTGCCATCAGTGATCTCACAGGGGGCTCGAACGAGCAGTACTTC.

This clonotype was counted only a few times. The V gene is TRBV19, the J gene TRBJ2-3; 9 positions agree with TRBD1. Germline V gives CDR1 LNHDA, CDR2 SQIVND (reference sequence). This CDR3 has 17 residues. The junction had 12 bases not matched to a gene; V was cut back by 1 base and J by 7 bases. CDR3 DNA: TGTGCCAGTAGTATAGGTACGACAGGGGGGCCATTGAATACGCAGTATTTT. It translates to CASSIGTTGGPLNTQYF. The full variable domain, in which reference TRBV19 and TRBJ2-3 provide the parts outside the CDR3, is DGGITQSPKYLFRKEGQNVTLSCEQNLNHDAMYWYRQDPGQGLRLIYYSQIVNDFQKGDIAEGYSVSREKKESFPLTVTSAQKNPTAFYLCASSIGTTGGPLNTQYFGPGTRLTVL.

The rearrangement joins TRBV29-1 to TRBJ1-2; possible D gene TRBD1, 6 bases. From germline, CDR1 is SQVTM and CDR2 ANQGSEA. Trimming took 6 bases from V and 3 from J, leaving 11 bases between them. This CDR3 contains 12 residues. CDR3 amino acids: CSVSGTHYGYTF. CDR3 sequence (DNA): TGCAGCGTATCCGGGACACACTATGGCTACACCTTC.

This clonotype was counted a few times. The chain has TRBV24-1 and TRBJ1-5, with TRBD1 matching 10 bases. This CDR3 is built from 14 residues. With V trimmed by 5 bases and J by 5 bases, 2 bases remained unmatched. The germline CDR1 and CDR2 sequences are KGHDR and SFDVKD. CDR3 nucleotides: TGTGCCACCAGTGTAGGGACAGGGGATCAGCCCCAGCATTTT. It is translated as CATSVGTGDQPQHF.

V gene TRBV13 combines with J gene TRBJ1-1; D is undetermined. CDR1 and CDR2 (germline): PRHDT, FYEKMQ (reference sequence). Trimming shortened V by 5 bases and J by 1 base, and 11 bases separated the two germline ends. This CDR3 has 14 amino acids. The CDR3 nucleotides are TGTGCCAGCAGCCCTTTAAGACAGAACACTGAAGCTTTCTTT. Protein: CASSPLRQNTEAFF.

This clonotype was seen only a few times. The chain uses TRBV5-1 and TRBJ2-1; 9 nucleotides line up with TRBD2. The ends lost 3 bases at V and 0 bases at J; junction bases unmatched: 4. Germline V gene lookup returns CDR1 SGHRS and CDR2 YFSETQ. This CDR3 comprises 16 residues. The CDR3 is CASSYLSGSSYNEQFF. The CDR3 DNA is TGCGCCAGCAGCTACCTTAGCGGGAGCTCCTACAATGAGCAGTTCTTC.

The V gene is TRBV20-1, the J gene TRBJ2-1; TRBD2 is a possible D gene (6 bases). V was clipped by 4 bases and J by 6 bases, with 10 bases between them. Germline loops: CDR1 DFQATT, CDR2 SNEGSKA (reference sequence). The CDR3 length is 12 residues. The CDR3 protein is CSAMGLLNEQFF. Here the CDR3 DNA reads TGCAGTGCTATGGGACTCCTCAATGAGCAGTTCTTC.

A few counts support this clonotype. This sequence joins TRBV3-1 and TRBJ2-7; D remains unclear. The V and J ends lost 1 base and 6 bases respectively, with 7 bases between them. Germline-derived CDR1 and CDR2 are LGHDT and YNNKEL (reference sequence). The CDR3 loop spans 12 amino acids. CDR3 nucleotides: TGTGCCAGCAGCCAAGCGCTTTCCGAGCAGTACTTC. Translating gives CASSQALSEQYF.

As concerns this clonotype: A much larger clone lies a single base off, so this may be a read error. This rearrangement joins TRBV27 to TRBJ2-1, with 8 bases aligning to TRBD1. V lost 8 bases to trimming and J lost 0 bases; unmatched junction nucleotides: 0. The germline V gene has CDR1 MNHEY and CDR2 SMNVEV (reference sequence). The CDR3 runs 13 residues. The CDR3 nucleotides are TGTGCCAGCGGACAGGGCTCCTACAATGAGCAGTTCTTC. It translates to CASGQGSYNEQFF.

V usage is TRBV6-1 and J usage is TRBJ2-7, with 9 bases fitting TRBD1. Germline V CDR1 and CDR2: MNHNS, SASEGT. CDR3 length: 14 residues. J was trimmed by 4 bases and V by 8 bases; bases with no gene match: 9. CDR3: CASASGTGWYEQYF. CDR3 sequence (DNA): TGTGCCAGCGCCTCCGGGACAGGGTGGTACGAGCAGTACTTC.

This rearrangement joins TRBV27 to TRBJ2-1, with 8 bases matching TRBD1. Trimming removed 5 bases from V and 3 bases from J; junction bases left unmatched: 15. The germline V gene has CDR1 MNHEY and CDR2 SMNVEV (reference sequence). There are 18 residues in the CDR3. The DNA of the CDR3 is TGTGCCAGCAGTCCCCCCCGCCCGGACAGGGTATTCTACAATGAGCAGTTCTTC. Translated, it gives CASSPPRPDRVFYNEQFF.

This clonotype was counted a few times. CDR3 coding DNA: TGTGCCAGCGCAACAGGGCCGGGACTGCAATACAATGAGCAGTTCTTC. Protein sequence: CASATGPGLQYNEQFF. The V and J genes are TRBV12-3 or TRBV12-4 and TRBJ2-1; either TRBD1 or TRBD2 may supply D (6 bases each). The CDR3 is made up of 16 amino acids. V was clipped by 8 bases and J by 4 bases, with 21 bases between them.

This clonotype occurred a few times. The J gene is TRBJ2-7, the V gene TRBV5-1, with 13 positions matching TRBD2. Germline V lookup: CDR1 SGHRS, CDR2 YFSETQ. After removal of 4 bases from V and 9 bases from J, the junction contained 10 bases not matched to a gene. The CDR3 is made up of 15 amino acids. This CDR3 is CASSPTGTSGTRQYF. CDR3 sequence (DNA): TGCGCCAGCAGCCCTACCGGGACTAGCGGGACACGGCAGTACTTC.